This section outlines one TCR beta chain sequence together with its context. TCRdb itself ran the 5' RACE reads through MiXCR, one entry per CDR3 protein. The sample has some 290,000 distinct CDR3 sequences; 20% are singletons. The germline V gene encodes CDR1 KGHSH and CDR2 LQKENI. Trimming pared 5 bases from V and 3 bases from J, leaving 11 bases between. CDR3 length: 13 amino acids. The data stem from a study of CD8 T cells in ankylosing spondylitis. This receptor was taken from a male donor with ankylosing spondylitis or in good health (not recorded which). This chain connects TRBV18 to TRBJ2-7; D remains unclear. Material: blood, either unsorted or a sorted T cell fraction (not recorded which). CDR3 amino acids: CASSLTHSYEQYV. DNA of the CDR3: TGTGCCAGCTCATTAACTCACAGCTACGAGCAGTACGTC.